A single sample gave rise to the 17 T cell receptor beta chains below, sequenced in a study of cytomegalovirus exposure and HLA in healthy donors. The assay was immunoSEQ multiplex PCR, and TCRdb's table has in-frame clones only and misses some. The profile shows some 120,000 clones, approximately 81% of them singletons. The sequenced sample was PBMCs. The receptors derive from a woman in her twenties or thirties in good health and CMV-seronegative.

This clone was observed a few times. The rearrangement joins TRBV2 to TRBJ1-2; D is possibly TRBD1 (6 bases). The CDR3 loop spans 15 amino acids. Trimming took off 10 bases at V and 0 bases at J, with 18 bases between the two ends. Germline V gives CDR1 SNHLY, CDR2 FYNNEI. CDR3 sequence reads: CATDRPILANYGYTF. As DNA, the CDR3 is TGTGCCACCGACAGGCCTATCCTAGCTAACTATGGCTACACCTTC. The full variable domain, completed using reference TRBV2 and TRBJ1-2, is EPEVTQTPSHQVTQMGQEVILRCVPISNHLYFYWYRQILGQKVEFLVSFYNNEISEKSEIFDDQFSVERPDGSNFTLKIRSTKLEDSAMYFCATDRPILANYGYTFGSGTRLTVV.

This chain uses TRBV9 with TRBJ1-1; no firm D call. The CDR3 spans 14 residues. Between the trimmed V and J ends, which lost 1 base and 5 bases, there was a span of 12 bases. The germline V gene has CDR1 SGDLS and CDR2 YYNGEE. CDR3 in amino acids: CASSVRSLDTEAFF. CDR3 nucleotide sequence: TGTGCCAGCAGCGTACGGAGCCTTGATACTGAAGCTTTCTTT.

The V gene is TRBV21-1, the J gene TRBJ2-5; the D call in the table, TRBD1, was not verified against the DNA. TRBV21-1 is deemed a pseudogene. The CDR3 has 17 amino acids. CDR3 sequence (DNA): TGTGCCAGCAGCAAAGGCCGCGACCGGGACAGGGAAGAGACCCAGTACTTC. Its translation is CASSKGRDRDREETQYF.

This clone was counted once. The V call is TRBV14, the J call TRBJ1-6; maybe TRBD1 (6 bases). CDR3 length: 15 residues. Germline V CDR1 and CDR2: SGHDN, FVKESK. V was pared by 3 bases and J by 7 bases, with 13 bases between. The CDR3 sequence is CASSHRGVWNSPLHF. In DNA form, the CDR3 reads TGTGCCAGCAGCCACAGGGGAGTATGGAATTCACCCCTCCACTTT.

The CDR3 spells CASSEARGGEQYF. DNA of the CDR3: TGTGCCAGCAGCGAGGCACGGGGGGGCGAGCAGTACTTC. The chain is built from TRBV2 and TRBJ2-7; 8 bases fit TRBD2. Looked up from germline, CDR1 is SNHLY and CDR2 is FYNNEI. This CDR3 contains 13 residues. V lost 6 bases to trimming and J lost 6 bases; unmatched junction nucleotides: 7.

The rearrangement joins TRBV29-1 to TRBJ1-2; D perhaps matches TRBD1 (5 bases). Germline values: CDR1 SQVTM, CDR2 ANQGSEA. The CDR3 extends over 15 amino acids. V gave up 5 bases and J gave up 4 bases, with 20 bases separating them. Here the CDR3 reads CSVILPGLKSYGYTF. In DNA form, the CDR3 reads TGCAGCGTTATTTTACCGGGACTCAAGTCCTATGGCTACACCTTC.

This chain's CDR3 is CASSLAGRNTIYF. The CDR3, as DNA: TGTGCCAGCAGCTTGGCAGGTAGAAACACCATATATTTT. V gene TRBV5-6 combines with J gene TRBJ1-3, with unresolved D. CDR1 and CDR2 from the germline V gene are SGHDT and YYEEEE. Trimming removed 0 bases at V and 5 bases at J, with 6 bases between. The CDR3 is 13 amino acids.

The CDR3 DNA follows: TGTGCCAGCAGTCTGACAGATCAGACCTACTGGCGGCAGCCCCAGCATTTT. Encoded protein: CASSLTDQTYWRQPQHF. J is TRBJ1-5 and V is TRBV27; weak D call: TRBD1 (5 bases). Germline CDR1 reads MNHEY; CDR2 reads SMNVEV (reference sequence). This CDR3 has 17 residues. V was shortened by 5 bases and J by 7 bases, with 24 bases between the two germline ends.

CDR3 DNA: TGTGCCAGCATAGAGAGGACAGGCCGCTCTAATGAAAAACTGTTTTTT. Its protein product is CASIERTGRSNEKLFF. The V gene is TRBV2, the J gene TRBJ1-4; TRBD1 aligns across 7 bases. CDR1 is SNHLY, CDR2 FYNNEI, per germline. The CDR3 is made up of 16 amino acids. With V trimmed by 7 bases and J by 3 bases, 11 bases remained unmatched.

This rearrangement joins TRBV10-1 to TRBJ2-5, with no clear D. Trimming took off 3 bases at V and 13 bases at J, with 12 bases between the two ends. This CDR3 is built from 11 residues. The V gene's germline CDR1 is WNHNN and CDR2 SYGVQD (reference sequence). CDR3 residues: CASSDGPKTYF. CDR3 coding DNA: TGCGCCAGCAGTGATGGGCCTAAGACGTACTTC.

The rearrangement joins TRBV6-6 to TRBJ2-1, with D possibly being TRBD2 (5 bases). CDR1 is MNHNY and CDR2 is SVGAGI in the germline V gene (reference sequence). This CDR3 comprises 14 residues. The V and J ends lost 11 bases and 0 bases respectively, with 14 bases between them. This CDR3 is CASQRTFSYNEQFF. CDR3 sequence (DNA): TGTGCCTCCCAGCGGACCTTCTCCTACAATGAGCAGTTCTTC.

This clone has just a few counts. The chain employs TRBV6-6 and TRBJ1-5; no clear D gene. CDR3 size: 12 residues. The germline V gene has CDR1 MNHNY and CDR2 SVGAGI (reference sequence). Trimming shortened V by 0 bases and J by 10 bases, and 7 bases separated the two germline ends. Here the CDR3 reads CASSYSSPPQHF. The CDR3, as DNA: TGTGCCAGCAGTTACTCGTCCCCACCCCAGCATTTT.

This sequence joins TRBV6-1 and TRBJ2-3, with TRBD2 matching 12 bases. V lost 5 bases and J lost 1; bases outside the gene matches: 1. Germline assignment: CDR1 MNHNS and CDR2 SASEGT. CDR3 size: 15 residues. CDR3 region: CASSRLAGGTDTQYF. For the CDR3, the DNA is TGTGCCAGCAGTAGACTAGCGGGGGGCACAGATACGCAGTATTTT.

The CDR3 here is CASTQLGLAGGTQYF. As DNA, the CDR3 is TGTGCCAGCACCCAACTGGGACTAGCGGGGGGTACGCAGTATTTT. The chain uses TRBV5-6 and TRBJ2-3; TRBD2 matches 15 bases. The CDR3 has 15 amino acids. V lost 6 bases, J lost 8 bases, and 7 bases stayed unmatched. Looked up from germline, CDR1 is SGHDT and CDR2 is YYEEEE.

This clone was counted between two and nine times. The V call is TRBV23-1, the J call TRBJ1-5; TRBD1 is a possible D gene (6 bases). TRBV23-1 carries the ORF label, with uncertain function. The CDR3 spans 18 residues. Trimming removed 7 bases at V and 2 bases at J, with 24 bases between. The CDR3 sequence: CASTPTRAGGLGNQPQHF. The CDR3 coding sequence is TGCGCCAGCACTCCGACCCGAGCGGGGGGCCTTGGCAATCAGCCCCAGCATTTT.

The rearrangement joins TRBV6-1 to TRBJ1-1; D is ambiguous. CDR3 size: 10 residues. Germline CDR1 MNHNS, CDR2 SASEGT. The ends were cut back, 8 bases at V and 4 bases at J, with 5 bases in the middle. The CDR3 DNA reads TGTGCCAGCCGGTTCACTGAAGCTTTCTTT. Translation: CASRFTEAFF.

The genes are TRBV29-1 and TRBJ1-3, with 8 bases that match TRBD1. J gave up 4 bases and V 4 bases, and 9 bases lay outside the gene matches. Germline V lookup: CDR1 SQVTM, CDR2 ANQGSEA. This CDR3 region has 15 residues. CDR3 bases: TGCAGCGTTGTAAAGGACAGGGTGGAAGGAAACACCATATATTTT. Translated: CSVVKDRVEGNTIYF.